The 3 T cell receptor beta chains below come from one sample, sequenced in a study of blood T cells in healthy people across ages. Alongside a J-beta primer mix, a sample-barcoded 5' primer served in a second PCR lasting about 7 to 11 cycles. TCRdb re-analysed the 5' RACE reads in MiXCR, keeping a single row per CDR3 protein. The repertoire has roughly 900,000 distinct CDR3 sequences, about 48% of them found once; the top ten carry roughly 13%. Sequencing was carried out using blood. Receptor source: a man aged 25-40 years in good health.

The chain employs TRBV27 and TRBJ2-7; TRBD1 matches 10 bases. The germline V gene has CDR1 MNHEY and CDR2 SMNVEV (reference sequence). The CDR3 has 16 amino acids. V lost 5 bases and J lost 4; bases outside the gene matches: 11. In DNA form, the CDR3 reads TGTGCCAGCAGTCCCCGACAGGGGGCTAAGGCTTACGAGCAGTACTTC. This codes for CASSPRQGAKAYEQYF.

This chain links TRBV6-2 or TRBV6-3 with TRBJ2-7; D remains ambiguous. V lost 1 base to trimming and J lost 2 bases, with 18 bases between them. Germline assignment: CDR1 MNHEY and CDR2 SVGEGT. The length of the CDR3 is 17 residues. CDR3 nucleotide sequence: TGTGCCAGCAGTTACTTAAACTTCCCCCGGCGGACCTACGAGCAGTACTTC. Translation gives CASSYLNFPRRTYEQYF.

Details on this clonotype: This may come from a read error, since a much larger clone is one base off. The genes are TRBV2 and TRBJ2-3; D remains unclear. Germline values: CDR1 SNHLY, CDR2 FYNNEI. The CDR3 runs 13 residues. The CDR3 spells CAGSQNVADTQYF. CDR3 nucleotide sequence: TGTGCCGGCAGTCAGAACGTAGCAGATACGCAGTATTTT. The variable domain in full, completed from reference TRBV2 and TRBJ2-3, reads EPEVTQTPSHQVTQMGQEVILRCVPISNHLYFYWYRQILGQKVEFLVSFYNNEISEKSEIFDDQFSVERPDGSNFTLKIRSTKLEDSAMYFCAGSQNVADTQYFGPGTRLTVL.